The text below deals with one T cell receptor (beta chain). The specificity of this receptor is unknown. No base quality information exists; no much larger clone differs at one position. The roughly 37 donors, aged roughly 6 to 100 years, were systemically healthy Caucasian individuals from Russia. Around 10 milliliters of peripheral blood were collected from each donor into EDTA-treated Vacutainer tubes. Ficoll-Paque density-gradient centrifugation was used to isolate PBMCs, with at least 6.5 million obtained per sample. Trizol reagent was used to extract total RNA from PBMCs, with at least 5.5 micrograms per sample. The percentages of naive CD45RAhigh/CD27high T cells were determined by flow cytometry on a PBMC aliquot from every donor. This sample is drawn from a study of blood T cells in healthy people across ages (dated by TCRdb to between 2015 and 2016). Notes on the research overall: In model experiments, roughly one uniquely barcoded TCR beta cDNA molecule per two T cells was captured by template switching. To track age-related changes in TCR beta repertoire diversity, the study relied on deep sequencing normalized with unique cDNA molecular identifiers. Four age groups were formed from the donors: young (average 16 years), middle-aged (around 40), aged (around 68) and long-lived (less than 85). To avoid experimental bias, donors of different ages were spread randomly across the sequencing lanes. The study analyzed two additional independent replicas of 1 million unique cDNA reads from the same blood draw for two donors, one aged 18 to 29 and one aged 80 or older. What the authors observed across the whole study: Compared with the aged group, more naive CD4+ T cells, fewer expanded clones and increased TCR diversity were shown by the long-lived group, suggesting age selection. Conclusive comparison of naive and antigen-experienced compartments was prevented by the profiling of bulk unsorted PBMCs. Estimates of total diversity from one million sequenced T cells were regarded as lower bounds and underestimates. Because donor CMV infection status was unknown, age-related changes in expanded clonotypes were potentially confounded. As age increased, observed TCR beta diversity per million T cells dropped in a roughly linear way, and a significant reduction was already evident by age about 40. Observed TCR beta diversity correlated strongly with the percentage of naive T cells measured by flow cytometry.

The method behind the library was 5' RACE. Instrument on record: Illumina HiSeq 2500. A second about 7 to 12 cycle PCR used a sample-barcoded 5' primer and a J-beta primer mix. A unique molecular identifier was introduced onto each TCR beta cDNA molecule by a template-switch 5' adaptor carrying 12 random nucleotides. Each sample yielded at least 3 million CDR3-containing paired-end reads. The Mint cDNA synthesis kit, primed by a TRBC-specific oligonucleotide, was used to synthesize first-strand cDNA from all RNA. All cDNA was treated with uracil-DNA glycosylase and then went through a first 18-cycle PCR with the universal primers M1SS and BC2_uni_R. Processing in the source paper ran as follows. For normalization, 1 million high-quality reads were randomly selected from each sample, with every read carrying a distinct molecular identifier. Instead of being binned into consensus sequences, reads that shared molecular identifiers were thrown out. CDR3 identification, clonotype clustering and error correction used MiTCR with a Q25 quality threshold and the strictest error-elimination algorithm. Lower-bound total TCR beta diversity was estimated with a nonparametric unseen species model using Euler transformation. Using fastp at Q25 and MiXCR, TCRdb reprocessed the public reads and kept productive beta chains. Rows are unified per CDR3 protein, each entry keeping the most common DNA and genes. TCRdb's processing, not the study's, gives the V and J calls here. The sample table records 700,000 to 950,000 distinct CDR3 sequences; roughly 47% of these occur just once. 20% to 25% of the sample comes from the top ten.

The germline V gene (reference sequence) provides CDR1 MNHEY and CDR2 SMNVEV. The CDR3, cysteine through phenylalanine, is 16 amino acids long. Of all the DNA, just the CDR3 is kept, 48 bases in frame from base 1. V trim: 8 bases; J trim: 0 bases; unmatched bases: 11. The rearrangement joined TRBV27 to TRBJ2-3; the central 7 bases match TRBD1. The sample taken for sequencing was blood. This clonotype was sampled from a woman aged 55 to 70 in good health. The nucleotide sequence is TGTGCCAGCCCGAGTAAGGGGGCTTCTAGCACAGATACGCAGTATTTT. Translated, this is CASPSKGASSTDTQYF.